This TCR beta chain comes out of a study of OX40 agonist ivuxolimab in advanced cancers. Background on the study: Hepatocellular carcinoma, melanoma, renal cell or head and neck cancer was diagnosed in the dose-escalation patients.

Some clones are missing from TCRdb's copy, which holds only in-frame ones; the method was immunoSEQ multiplex PCR. The data contain tens of thousands of clones, roughly 80% of them singletons. This CDR3 comprises 14 residues. CDR1 is LNHDA, CDR2 SQIVND, per germline (reference sequence). The V and J ends lost 3 bases and 5 bases respectively, with 11 bases between them. This TCR came from an adult with an advanced solid tumor such as melanoma, head and neck, liver or kidney cancer. This sample comprised CD4+ or CD8+ T cells sorted from blood, obtained in a trial of the OX40 agonist ivuxolimab. This sequence joins TRBV19 and TRBJ1-5; D perhaps matches TRBD1 (5 bases). Here the CDR3 DNA reads TGTGCCAGTAGTATCCGAGGGGACTATCAGCCCCAGCATTTT. As protein: CASSIRGDYQPQHF.